This T cell receptor (beta chain) was captured by sequencing in a study of T cells after yellow fever vaccination. Findings and limits, study-wide: The booster response re-showed most primary clones: 96% CD4, approximately 86% CD8. The secondary response was weaker, and its peak arrived faster, on day 5 versus 15. Repertoires sorted by FACS could include abundant clonotypes that are contaminants from the bulk population.

TCRdb re-derived calls from the 5' RACE reads in MiXCR, one entry per CDR3 protein. This table holds 180,000 or so distinct CDR3 sequences, approximately 11% found once. This clonotype was detected only a few times. The antigen remains undetermined. This CDR3 comprises 13 residues. CDR1 is SGHAT and CDR2 is FQNNGV in the germline V gene. V gave up 9 bases and J gave up 4 bases, with 16 bases separating them. This receptor was taken from a man younger than 35 who received the YFV17D yellow fever vaccine. The chain is built from TRBV11-2 and TRBJ2-7; D may be TRBD2 (6 bases). The sequences come from CD8+ T cells sorted from PBMCs, collected 15 days after the yellow fever booster vaccination. Written as DNA, the CDR3 is TGTGCCAGTCAGGTTCTAGCGAGTTACGAGCAGTACGTC. Amino acids: CASQVLASYEQYV.